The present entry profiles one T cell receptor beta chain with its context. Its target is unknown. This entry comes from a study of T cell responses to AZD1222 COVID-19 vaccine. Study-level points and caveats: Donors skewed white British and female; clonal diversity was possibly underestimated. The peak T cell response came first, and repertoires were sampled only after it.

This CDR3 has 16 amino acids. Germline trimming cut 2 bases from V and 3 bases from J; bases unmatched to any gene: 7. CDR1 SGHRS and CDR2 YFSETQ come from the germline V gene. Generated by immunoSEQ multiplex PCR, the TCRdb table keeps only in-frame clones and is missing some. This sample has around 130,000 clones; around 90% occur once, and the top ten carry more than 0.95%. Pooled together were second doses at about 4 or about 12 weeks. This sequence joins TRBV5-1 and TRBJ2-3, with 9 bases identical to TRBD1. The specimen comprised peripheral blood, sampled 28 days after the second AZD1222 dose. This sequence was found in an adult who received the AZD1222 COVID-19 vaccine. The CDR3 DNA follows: TGCGCCAGCAGCTTAGGATCCGGACAGGGGACAGATACGCAGTATTTT. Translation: CASSLGSGQGTDTQYF. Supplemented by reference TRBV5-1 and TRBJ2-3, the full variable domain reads KAGVTQTPRYLIKTRGQQVTLSCSPISGHRSVSWYQQTPGQGLQFLFEYFSETQRNKGNFPGRFSGRQFSNSRSEMNVSTLELGDSALYLCASSLGSGQGTDTQYFGPGTRLTVL.